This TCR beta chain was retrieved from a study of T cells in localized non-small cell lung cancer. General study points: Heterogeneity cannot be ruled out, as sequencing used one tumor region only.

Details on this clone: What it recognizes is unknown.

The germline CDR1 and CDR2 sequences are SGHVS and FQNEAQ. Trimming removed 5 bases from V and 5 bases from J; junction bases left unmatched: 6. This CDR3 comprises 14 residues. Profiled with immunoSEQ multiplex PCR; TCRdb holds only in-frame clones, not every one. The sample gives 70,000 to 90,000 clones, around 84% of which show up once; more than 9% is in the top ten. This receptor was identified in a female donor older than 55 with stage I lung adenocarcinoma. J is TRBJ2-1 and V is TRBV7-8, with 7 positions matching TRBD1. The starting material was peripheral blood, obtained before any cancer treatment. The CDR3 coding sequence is TGTGCCAGCAGCCTGACCGGGACAGACAATGAGCAGTTCTTC. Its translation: CASSLTGTDNEQFF.